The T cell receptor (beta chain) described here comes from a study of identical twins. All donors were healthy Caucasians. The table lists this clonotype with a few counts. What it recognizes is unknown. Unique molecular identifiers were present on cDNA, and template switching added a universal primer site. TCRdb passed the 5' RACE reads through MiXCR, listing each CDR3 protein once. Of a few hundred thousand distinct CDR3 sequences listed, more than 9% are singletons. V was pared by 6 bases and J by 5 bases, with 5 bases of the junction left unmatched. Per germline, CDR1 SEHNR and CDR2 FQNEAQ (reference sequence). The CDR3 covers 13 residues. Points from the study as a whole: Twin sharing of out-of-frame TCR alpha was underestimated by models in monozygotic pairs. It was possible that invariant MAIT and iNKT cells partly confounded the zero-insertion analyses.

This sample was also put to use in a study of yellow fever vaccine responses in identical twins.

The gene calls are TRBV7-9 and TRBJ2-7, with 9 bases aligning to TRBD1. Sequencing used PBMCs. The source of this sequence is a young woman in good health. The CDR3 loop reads CASSWDREDEQYF. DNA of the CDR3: TGTGCCAGCAGTTGGGACAGGGAGGACGAGCAGTACTTC.